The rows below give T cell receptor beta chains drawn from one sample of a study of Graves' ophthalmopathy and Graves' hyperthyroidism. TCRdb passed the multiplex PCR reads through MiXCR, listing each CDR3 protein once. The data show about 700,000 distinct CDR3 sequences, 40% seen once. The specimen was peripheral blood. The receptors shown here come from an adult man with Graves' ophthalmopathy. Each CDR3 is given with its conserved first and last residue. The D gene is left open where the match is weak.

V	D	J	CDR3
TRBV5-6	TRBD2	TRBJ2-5	CASSFFAAGGETQYF
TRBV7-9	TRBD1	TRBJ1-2	CASSPGTGGHGYTF
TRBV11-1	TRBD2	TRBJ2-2	CASSLRASGSSGELFF
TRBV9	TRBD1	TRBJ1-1	CASSVTGEGTEAFF
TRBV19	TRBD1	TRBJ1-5	CASIRQGWSNQPQHF
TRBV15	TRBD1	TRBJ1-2	CAASSLGQGFNYGYTF
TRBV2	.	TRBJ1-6	CTSSSGRTTFGYNSPLHF
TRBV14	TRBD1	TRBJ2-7	CASSQEPGQTYEQYF
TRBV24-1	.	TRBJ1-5	CASSDQAYSNQPQHF
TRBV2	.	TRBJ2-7	CATQYGAGSSYEQYF
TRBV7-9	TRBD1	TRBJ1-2	CASSYSDRSNGYTF
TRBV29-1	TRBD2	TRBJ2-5	CSVATSGRAGEETQYF
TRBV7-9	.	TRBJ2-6	CASSSRLEISGANVLTF
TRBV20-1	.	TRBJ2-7	CSANDRGTPGGEQYF
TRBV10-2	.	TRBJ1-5	CASSQRTVSNQPQHF
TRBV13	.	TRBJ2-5	CASSLEALQETQYF
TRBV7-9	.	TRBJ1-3	CASSYASSGNTIYF
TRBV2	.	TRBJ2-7	CASLTHRYEQYF
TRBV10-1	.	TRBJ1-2	CASSESRTDGYTF
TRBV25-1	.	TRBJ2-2	CASAFNTGELFF
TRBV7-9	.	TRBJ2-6	CASDSGANVLTF
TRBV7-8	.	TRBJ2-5	CASSLVSSEETQYF
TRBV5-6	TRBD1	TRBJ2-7	CASSKGGQGSYGQYF
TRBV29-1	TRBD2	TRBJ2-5	CSVGREAQYF
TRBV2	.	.	CASNRVEGNEQFF
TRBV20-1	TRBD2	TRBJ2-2	CSAGAASGISGELFF
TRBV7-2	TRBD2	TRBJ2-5	CASSISGLAVGEETQYF
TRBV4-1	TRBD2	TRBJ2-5	CASSVRTSGRAETQYF
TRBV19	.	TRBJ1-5	CASSFEGQRRQPQHF
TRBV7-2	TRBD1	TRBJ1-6	CASSLETGGRNSPLHF
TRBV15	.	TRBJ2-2	CATSRAGRAANTGELFF
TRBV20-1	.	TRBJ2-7	CSARTPGRGYEQYF
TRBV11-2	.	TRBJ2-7	CASSSIGQTLSDQYF
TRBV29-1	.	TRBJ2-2	CSVTRGTGELFF
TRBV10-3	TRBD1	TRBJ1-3	CASSRPPGTVTSGNTIYF
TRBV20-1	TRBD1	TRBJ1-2	CSASSRDRGINGYTF
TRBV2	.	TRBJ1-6	CASSGVGQGSSPLHF
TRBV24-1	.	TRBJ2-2	CATSDPFPGELFF
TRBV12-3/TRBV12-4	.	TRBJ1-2	CASTMGQMNYGYTF
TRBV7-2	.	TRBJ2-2	CASSLVAGFSSTGELFF
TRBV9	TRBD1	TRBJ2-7	CASSQWTGRYEQYF
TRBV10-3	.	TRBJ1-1	CAISGGGADVVTEAFF
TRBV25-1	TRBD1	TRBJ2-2	CASRFDRGRIGELFF
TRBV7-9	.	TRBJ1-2	CASRFYRADGYTF
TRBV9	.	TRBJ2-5	CASSRDSASGETQYF
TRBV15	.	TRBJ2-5	CATSSNMGRETQYF
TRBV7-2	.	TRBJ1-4	CASSSDRPDEKLFF
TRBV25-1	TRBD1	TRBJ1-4	CASSSGTGGVGPEKLFF
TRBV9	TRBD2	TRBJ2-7	CASSPGTRAGEQYF
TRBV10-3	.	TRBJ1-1	CAISPGRDEAFF
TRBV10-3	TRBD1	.	CAISGDRGSDTQYF
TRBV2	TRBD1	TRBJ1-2	CASMDPTTGSYGYTF
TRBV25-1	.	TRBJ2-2	CASSTSWAGELFF
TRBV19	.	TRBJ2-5	CASTVGAGETQYF
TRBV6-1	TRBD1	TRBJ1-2	CASRDRTGINYGYTF
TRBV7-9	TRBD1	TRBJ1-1	CASSPETGGVGNTEAFF
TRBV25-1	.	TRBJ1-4	CASSSEKLFF